The rows below give T cell receptor beta chains drawn from one sample of a study of post-analysis software for immune sequencing data. TCRdb itself ran the PCR reads through MiXCR, one entry per CDR3 protein. The data contain 820,000 or so distinct CDR3 sequences, roughly 58% of them seen just once; the ten biggest clones take up around 4.5%. The source material was blood. These receptor sequences come from a girl aged 10 to 17 with multiple sclerosis. Both conserved end residues are part of each CDR3. A D gene is named only where the DNA matches it firmly.

>TRBV5-5|.|TRBJ2-1
CASSFGQQGTYDEQFF
>TRBV7-3|.|TRBJ2-7
CASSLTSRDEQYF
>TRBV7-9|TRBD1|TRBJ2-5
CASSIRGLGETQYF
>TRBV20-1|TRBD2|TRBJ2-7
CSASGGDAAYEQYF
>TRBV19|.|TRBJ2-1
CASSPSPYNEQFF
>TRBV7-9|TRBD2|TRBJ2-3
CASSFSPGRVGTDTQYF
>TRBV4-1|TRBD1|TRBJ1-2
CASSQVIRTGQNYGYTF
>TRBV20-1|.|TRBJ2-3
CSARFRASDTQYF
>TRBV9|.|TRBJ2-3
CASSVVAGQSTDTQYF
>TRBV7-7|TRBD2|TRBJ2-7
CASSLDASGRYEQYF
>TRBV10-3|.|.
CAISEQGNSDEQYF
>TRBV7-3|.|TRBJ2-5
CASSRGNQETQYF
>TRBV3-1|TRBD2|TRBJ2-7
CASSHRAREEKEEQYF
>TRBV10-3|TRBD1|TRBJ1-6
CAIRSGGTDNSPLHF
>TRBV27|TRBD1|TRBJ2-1
CASSIKTGANEQFF
>TRBV5-1|TRBD2|TRBJ2-1
CASSLQAGGPIEQFF
>TRBV5-1|.|TRBJ2-1
CASSLGQIVHNEQFF
>TRBV2|.|TRBJ1-2
CASNFLESLRGYTF
>TRBV5-1|TRBD2|TRBJ2-2
CASTGGTHTGELFF
>TRBV10-3|TRBD2|TRBJ2-5
CAISVSSGRSQETQYF
>TRBV20-1|.|TRBJ2-7
CSALDIGVSSYEQYF
>TRBV10-1|.|TRBJ2-3
CASSGRGLTDTQYF
>TRBV29-1|.|TRBJ2-2
CSGGNTGELFF
>TRBV4-1|TRBD1|TRBJ1-4
CASSLLQGAGNEKLFF
>TRBV18|.|TRBJ2-3
CASSVDGSTDTQYF
>TRBV2|.|TRBJ1-2
CASLQGVDYGYTF
>TRBV12-3/TRBV12-4|.|TRBJ2-1
CASWGLAGRSSYNEQFF
>TRBV9|.|TRBJ2-3
CASSGTLTDTQYF
>TRBV25-1|.|TRBJ2-2
CASSGGGPPGTRELFF
>TRBV12-3/TRBV12-4|.|TRBJ2-5
CASSLSGRGETQYF
>TRBV4-1|.|TRBJ2-1
CASSPLDGYNEQFF
>TRBV14|TRBD2|TRBJ2-1
CASSHFLLAGRRDEQFF
>TRBV6-2/TRBV6-3|TRBD2|TRBJ2-4
CASSYGLAGGQNIQYF
>TRBV6-1|.|TRBJ1-2
CASSSDPSPNYGYTF
>TRBV20-1|.|TRBJ1-1
CSAHRRGGRTEAFF
>TRBV12-3/TRBV12-4|.|TRBJ2-7
CASSLILPGHEQYF
>TRBV20-1|TRBD1|TRBJ2-7
CSATGGQAETYEQYF
>TRBV29-1|TRBD2|TRBJ2-5
CSVDPAGGEETQYF
>TRBV7-6|TRBD2|TRBJ2-7
CASSMGLAGTYEQYF
>TRBV20-1|.|TRBJ2-5
CSARDLAGKETQYF
>TRBV18|.|TRBJ1-2
CASSATSSGYTF
>TRBV15|.|TRBJ1-4
CATSKRHGGEKLFF
>TRBV29-1|.|TRBJ2-7
CSVERDSSYEQYF
>TRBV4-1|TRBD2|TRBJ2-3
CASSRRLAERNTDTQYF
>TRBV20-1|.|TRBJ1-3
CSARRSSGNTIYF